These T cell receptor beta chains were read from a single sample in a study of identical twins. TCRdb analysed the 5' RACE reads with MiXCR anew, one entry per CDR3 protein. Here the sample spans about 690,000 distinct CDR3 sequences, approximately 21% being singletons. The data also belong to a second study, concerning T cells expressing NK-cell markers.

Sequenced material: PBMCs. The receptors stem from a woman in her late teens or twenties in good health. CDR3s include the opening cysteine and the closing phenylalanine or tryptophan. The order of the fields is CDR3 DNA, CDR3 protein, D gene, J gene, clone size, V gene. A D gene is named only where the DNA matches it firmly. Only some rows state a clone size, as once, few, many or a class for expanded clones.

DNA: TGTGCCAGCGGCTGGGGGTGGGGGCCCGCGAACACCGGGGAGCTGTTTTTT
CDR3: CASGWGWGPANTGELFF
D: -
J: TRBJ2-2
size: -
V: TRBV5-5

DNA: TGTGCCAGCAGCCAAGATCATAGCGGGGGTGAGCAGTTCTTC
CDR3: CASSQDHSGGEQFF
D: TRBD2
J: TRBJ2-1
size: few
V: TRBV3-1

DNA: TGCAGTGCTAGGAGGGGAGGCAGGGGGCAGGACGGCTACACCTTC
CDR3: CSARRGGRGQDGYTF
D: TRBD1
J: TRBJ1-2
size: few
V: TRBV20-1

DNA: TGTGCTAGTGGTTTGGGGGCAGGCCGTGAGCAGTACTTC
CDR3: CASGLGAGREQYF
D: -
J: TRBJ2-7
size: few
V: TRBV12-5

DNA: TGTGCCAGCAGTTCGACTAGTAATGAGCAGTACTTC
CDR3: CASSSTSNEQYF
D: -
J: TRBJ2-7
size: few
V: TRBV6-5

DNA: TGTGCCAGCAGCTTATACACTGAAGCTTTCTTT
CDR3: CASSLYTEAFF
D: -
J: TRBJ1-1
size: many
V: TRBV7-9

DNA: TGTGCCAGCAGCCTAATTGCCTTGGGCGGCTACACCTTC
CDR3: CASSLIALGGYTF
D: -
J: TRBJ1-2
size: many
V: TRBV5-6

DNA: TGTGCCAGCAGTTTTAACCAGCAAGAGACCCAGTACTTC
CDR3: CASSFNQQETQYF
D: -
J: TRBJ2-5
size: few
V: TRBV12-3/TRBV12-4

DNA: TGTGCCAGCAGCCAATCTACCGGGACCATCTCCTACGAGCAGTACTTC
CDR3: CASSQSTGTISYEQYF
D: -
J: TRBJ2-7
size: many
V: TRBV7-2

DNA: TGCAGTGCTAGACGGGGGGGCCAGACAGATACGCAGTATTTT
CDR3: CSARRGGQTDTQYF
D: TRBD2
J: TRBJ2-3
size: -
V: TRBV20-1

DNA: TGTGCCAGCAGTTTCTCCCAGGCAGATACGCAGTATTTT
CDR3: CASSFSQADTQYF
D: -
J: TRBJ2-3
size: many
V: TRBV12-3/TRBV12-4

DNA: TGCAGTGCTAGGGGGGGCGCGGCGGAGACCCAGTACTTC
CDR3: CSARGGAAETQYF
D: -
J: TRBJ2-5
size: -
V: TRBV20-1

DNA: TGTGCCAGCAGTTCAGGACTAGCGGGAGCCGCAGATACGCAGTATTTT
CDR3: CASSSGLAGAADTQYF
D: TRBD2
J: TRBJ2-3
size: -
V: TRBV6-5

DNA: TGCAGTGCTAGAGGACTAGCGGGGTACAATGAGCAGTTCTTC
CDR3: CSARGLAGYNEQFF
D: TRBD2
J: TRBJ2-1
size: many
V: TRBV20-1

DNA: TGCAGCGTTGAAGATCCCAGGGCCCCCGAAGCGGCTTTCTTT
CDR3: CSVEDPRAPEAAFF
D: -
J: TRBJ1-1
size: few
V: TRBV29-1

DNA: TGTGCCAGCAGTAAGGGAGGGAACACTGAAGCTTTCTTT
CDR3: CASSKGGNTEAFF
D: -
J: TRBJ1-1
size: -
V: TRBV12-3/TRBV12-4

DNA: TGTGCCAGCAGTTACCAGTGGAATGAGCAGTTCTTC
CDR3: CASSYQWNEQFF
D: -
J: TRBJ2-1
size: -
V: TRBV6-6

DNA: TGCGCCAGCAGCCAAGTCAGGGACTCCTACGAGCAGTACTTC
CDR3: CASSQVRDSYEQYF
D: -
J: TRBJ2-7
size: few
V: TRBV4-3

DNA: TGTGCCACCAGCAAGACAGGGTTGGATTCGACTGAAGCTTTCTTT
CDR3: CATSKTGLDSTEAFF
D: TRBD1
J: TRBJ1-1
size: -
V: TRBV15

DNA: TGTGCCACCAGCAGAGATTCTACTCGGAATGAGCAGTTCTTC
CDR3: CATSRDSTRNEQFF
D: -
J: TRBJ2-1
size: -
V: TRBV15